This T cell receptor (beta chain) was captured in a study of shared clonotypes between healthy human individuals. Study background: Three plates each covered CD4 naive and memory; CD8 naive two, CD8 memory one.

Produced via immunoSEQ multiplex PCR; TCRdb's table is partial and in-frame only. The top ten hold 0.067% of the sample, which has more than 150,000 clones, 90% to 95% seen once. This clone came up once. V lost 3 bases and J lost 4; bases outside the gene matches: 4. Germline V gene lookup returns CDR1 MGHDK and CDR2 SYGVNS. CDR3 length equals 15 residues. Sequenced sample: naive CD4+ T cells sorted from blood. Subset: CD45RA+ positively selected. The clonotype comes from a woman in her 30s in good health. This sequence joins TRBV25-1 and TRBJ2-7, with 12 bases lining up with TRBD2. The CDR3 bases are TGTGCCAGCAGTGACCGCGGACTAGCGGGATACGAGCAGTACTTC. Protein sequence: CASSDRGLAGYEQYF.